These 20 T cell receptor beta chains were all obtained from the same sample, sequenced in a study of tumor-infiltrating lymphocytes in oesophageal squamous cell carcinoma. MiXCR, run by TCRdb on the PCR reads, gives a single entry per CDR3 protein. Of some 20,000 distinct CDR3 sequences listed, roughly 39% are singletons. Source material: normal esophageal tissue next to the tumor. The receptors come from a male donor with esophageal squamous cell carcinoma.

The rearrangement links TRBV19 to TRBJ2-3, with 8 positions matching TRBD1. The J call may not be correct, given that the DNA end is closer to TRBJ2-7. The CDR3 consists of 15 residues. CDR1 LNHDA and CDR2 SQIVND come from the germline V gene (reference sequence). The CDR3 coding sequence is TGTGCCAGTAGTATAGCGACAGGGGAAAATGACGAGCAGTACTTC. This gives the protein CASSIATGENDEQYF.

In this sample, this clonotype turned up a few times. The conserved phenylalanine or tryptophan is not found at the CDR3 terminus, so this likely reflects a read error. No DNA is shown, since the ends of the CDR3 on it are uncertain; the CDR3 is the one TCRdb lists. This chain connects TRBV6-1 to TRBJ2-7; the table names TRBD1, a call not compared with the DNA. The CDR3 sequence runs 15 residues, both termini included. CDR1 MNHNS and CDR2 SASEGT come from the germline V gene. The CDR3 loop reads CASRGAVRYGYTFGS.

This clonotype was detected a few times. This sequence joins TRBV9 and TRBJ2-2; D remains unclear. V lost 4 bases and J 3 bases, leaving 7 bases between the germline ends. The CDR3 runs to 13 residues. Germline CDR1 reads SGDLS; CDR2 reads YYNGEE. CDR3 nucleotides: TGTGCCAGCAGCCTTATATACACCGGGGAGCTGTTTTTT. It codes for CASSLIYTGELFF.

The chain joins TRBV6-1 to TRBJ2-3; D ambiguous. The CDR3 consists of 15 residues. CDR1 is MNHNS and CDR2 is SASEGT in the germline V gene. Trimming stripped 2 bases from V and 2 bases from J, with 11 bases between. The CDR3 spells CASSESGRLTDTQYF. The CDR3 nucleotides read TGTGCCAGCAGTGAATCAGGACGGCTCACAGATACGCAGTATTTT.

This clonotype was detected ten times or more. The rearrangement links TRBV27 to TRBJ2-5; D ambiguous. CDR1 and CDR2 (germline): MNHEY, SMNVEV (reference sequence). Trimming pared 6 bases from V and 1 base from J, leaving 3 bases between. CDR3 length equals 11 residues. CDR3 amino acids: CASSRQETQYF. DNA for the CDR3: TGTGCCAGCAGCCGCCAAGAGACCCAGTACTTC.

The chain joins TRBV12-3 or TRBV12-4 to TRBJ2-1, with TRBD2 matching over 7 bases. The assigned J gene may be wrong: the sequence end matches TRBJ2-5 better. The CDR3 has 15 residues. CDR3 DNA: TGTGCCAGCAGTCCCACTAGCGCCGGCGGGGAGACCCAGTACTTC. This codes for CASSPTSAGGETQYF.

This clonotype was observed once. The CDR3 region has the DNA TGTGCCAGCAGCCACGACTTCTACAATGAGCAGTTCTTC. Protein sequence: CASSHDFYNEQFF. The chain recombines TRBV7-3 with TRBJ2-7; D is uncertain. Gene TRBJ2-1 matches the end of the DNA better, so the J call may be wrong. The CDR3 extends over 13 amino acids. Germline CDR1 SGHTA, CDR2 FQGTGA.

This clonotype was picked up many times. V is TRBV28 and J is TRBJ1-6; a possible D gene is TRBD1 (6 bases). The V gene lost 6 bases and the J gene lost 10 bases, with 19 bases spanning the gap. This CDR3 is 15 amino acids long. Germline CDR1 MDHEN, CDR2 SYDVKM. CDR3 sequence (DNA): TGTGCCAGCAGCGGCTCGGACAGAATGGAGTCACCCCTCCACTTT. Translation gives CASSGSDRMESPLHF. Full variable domain (missing parts from reference TRBV28 and TRBJ1-6): DVKVTQSSRYLVKRTGEKVFLECVQDMDHENMFWYRQDPGLGLRLIYFSYDVKMKEKGDIPEGYSVSREKKERFSLILESASTNQTSMYLCASSGSDRMESPLHFGNGTRLTVT.

This clonotype was seen many times. Its ends do not fully match the called genes, so a read error is possible. The J gene is TRBJ2-1, the V gene TRBV28; possibly TRBD1 for D (6 bases). This CDR3 comprises 14 residues. In germline, CDR1 is MDHEN, CDR2 SYDVKM. This chain's CDR3 is CASSYREYNSPLHF. CDR3 sequence (DNA): TGTGCCAGCAGCTACAGGGAGTATAATTCACCCCTCCACTTC.

This clonotype was counted many times. The gene calls are TRBV10-2 and TRBJ1-6; 11 nucleotides match TRBD1. The CDR3 has 16 residues. V lost 5 bases and J lost 8; bases outside the gene matches: 8. Looked up from germline, CDR1 is WSHSY and CDR2 is SAAADI. The CDR3: CASSKNPGQGDSPLHF. The CDR3 nucleotides read TGCGCCAGCAGTAAAAATCCGGGACAGGGGGATTCACCCCTCCACTTT.

This chain connects TRBV28 to TRBJ2-1, with a weak D call TRBD2 (6 bases). Germline lookup yields CDR1 MDHEN and CDR2 SYDVKM. V was pared by 5 bases and J by 0 bases, with 20 bases between. The CDR3 length is 18 residues. The CDR3 loop is CASSTAGFRASSYNEQFF. CDR3 nucleotides: TGTGCCAGCAGTACGGCGGGATTTAGGGCTAGCTCCTACAATGAGCAGTTCTTC.

This clonotype was recorded at least ten times. This sequence joins TRBV7-9 and TRBJ2-7; tentatively, D is TRBD2 (5 bases). V dropped 0 bases and J dropped 7 bases, with 16 bases sitting between them. CDR1 is SEHNR and CDR2 is FQNEAQ in the germline V gene (reference sequence). The CDR3 is 15 amino acids. The CDR3 region is CASSLATGSYNEQYF. The CDR3 region has the DNA TGTGCCAGCAGCTTAGCGACGGGAAGCTACAATGAGCAGTACTTC.

This clonotype was counted at least ten times. The CDR3 protein is CAISASNTGELFF. CDR3 coding DNA: TGTGCCATCTCCGCTAGCAACACCGGGGAGCTGTTTTTT. The V and J genes are TRBV10-3 and TRBJ2-2; tentatively, D is TRBD2 (5 bases). Trimming pared 8 bases from V and 2 bases from J, leaving 9 bases between. Per the germline V gene, CDR1 is ENHRY and CDR2 is SYGVKD. This CDR3 is 13 amino acids long.

This clonotype was seen repeatedly, ten times or more. The rearrangement uses TRBV11-3 and TRBJ2-3, with 8 bases identical to TRBD2. Germline CDR1 SGHNT, CDR2 YENEEA. The CDR3 is 16 residues long. V lost 2 bases to trimming and J lost 4 bases; unmatched junction nucleotides: 8. The CDR3 nucleotides are TGTGCCAGCAGCTTACTAATAGCGGGGACGGCAGATACGCAGTATTTT. Translated: CASSLLIAGTADTQYF. Using reference TRBV11-3 and TRBJ2-3 for the parts outside the CDR3, the full variable domain is EAGVVQSPRYKIIEKKQPVAFWCNPISGHNTLYWYLQNLGQGPELLIRYENEEAVDDSQLPKDRFSAERLKGVDSTLKIQPAELGDSAVYLCASSLLIAGTADTQYFGPGTRLTVL.

V gene TRBV7-8 combines with J gene TRBJ1-1; TRBD2 aligns across 13 bases. The end of the DNA is better explained by TRBJ2-5, so the J call may be wrong. There are 15 residues in the CDR3. The germline V gene encodes CDR1 SGHVS and CDR2 FQNEAQ. CDR3 nucleotides: TGTGCCACCACACCGGGACTAGCGGGAAGGGAGACCCAGTACTTC. Protein sequence: CATTPGLAGRETQYF.

This chain joins TRBV10-2 and TRBJ2-6; D gene unclear. CDR3 length equals 13 residues. Germline assignment: CDR1 WSHSY and CDR2 SAAADI. With 5 bases removed from V and 4 bases from J, the gap between germline ends came to 6 bases. CDR3 residues: CASSPGGANVLTF. DNA of the CDR3: TGCGCCAGCAGTCCTGGCGGGGCCAACGTCCTGACTTTC.

This clonotype counts as medium-sized. The chain links TRBV7-2 to TRBJ1-3, with D perhaps TRBD1 (5 bases). Germline loops: CDR1 SGHTA, CDR2 FQGNSA. The V end was cut by 1 base, the J end by 6 bases, with 13 bases between. This CDR3 has 15 residues. The CDR3 is CASSLVGRVANTIYF. CDR3 DNA: TGTGCCAGCAGCTTAGTGGGCAGGGTTGCAAACACCATATATTTT.

The V call is TRBV7-9, the J call TRBJ2-3; D is undetermined. The CDR3 contains 12 residues. CDR1 and CDR2 (germline): SEHNR, FQNEAQ (reference sequence). V was cut by 5 bases and J by 5 bases, with 8 bases left in between. The DNA of the CDR3 is TGTGCCAGCAGCCGACTGGAAGATACGCAGTATTTT. It translates to CASSRLEDTQYF.

The chain uses TRBV7-9 and TRBJ2-3, with TRBD1 matching 7 bases. The J call may not be correct, given that the DNA end is closer to TRBJ1-1. This CDR3 is built from 15 residues. Germline lookup yields CDR1 SEHNR and CDR2 FQNEAQ (reference sequence). DNA of the CDR3: TGTGCCAGCAGCTCAAGGGGGACAGCGAACACTGAAGCTTTCTTT. Translating gives CASSSRGTANTEAFF.

The chain couples TRBV11-2 to TRBJ2-3, with TRBD1 as a possible D gene (5 bases). CDR1 is SGHAT, CDR2 FQNNGV, per germline. This CDR3 comprises 15 residues. The V and J ends lost 1 base and 0 bases respectively, with 8 bases between them. The CDR3 nucleotides read TGTGCCAGCAGCTTAGGAGACAGAAGCACAGATACGCAGTATTTT. It encodes CASSLGDRSTDTQYF.